The clone carrying this T cell receptor beta chain was observed many times. The antigen remains unidentified. This entry comes from a study of T cells in Graves' hyperthyroidism and ophthalmopathy. General study findings and limits: Ophthalmopathy prediction by the model preceded onset by a median roughly 6 months. Classification by a 13 V-J model distinguished ophthalmopathy from stable hyperthyroidism.

RNA transcripts served as the template for amplifying TCR beta CDR3 regions. First-round RT-PCR of the TCR CDR3 relied on the HTBI primer set. Via MiXCR, TCRdb re-called the multiplex PCR reads, giving one row per CDR3 protein. The table includes under 250,000 distinct CDR3 sequences, about 25% detected once. Uncontrolled infections, other autoimmune diseases, pregnancy or lactation led to exclusion of patients. Out of 8.5 to 10 ml of fresh peripheral blood came the PBMCs. The germline V and J ends were trimmed by 0 bases and 10 bases, with 4 bases remaining between them. This CDR3 spans 12 amino acids. CDR1 and CDR2 (germline): LGHDT, YNNKEL (reference sequence).

Sequencing was carried out using blood. The TCR sequence derives from a woman in her thirties or forties with Graves' ophthalmopathy. The rearrangement joins TRBV3-1 to TRBJ1-6; D not certain. The CDR3 DNA reads TGTGCCAGCAGCCAAGACCAGTCACCCCTCCACTTT. Translation: CASSQDQSPLHF.